The rows below give T cell receptor beta chains drawn from one sample of a study of blood T cell repertoires in COVID-19. Clones were read by immunoSEQ multiplex PCR, and TCRdb kept only the in-frame ones, dropping some. The sample yields a few hundred thousand clones, 75% to 90% seen once. The sample was peripheral blood. The receptors were gathered from a woman under 40 with active or convalescent COVID-19. The CDR3 runs from the conserved cysteine through the conserved F or W. The D gene is left open where the match is weak.

D,V,CDR3
TRBD1,TRBV19,CASSTGGGDEQYF
-,TRBV2,CARSITTGRPDYGYTF
-,TRBV5-4,CASSLPSSSYNEQFF
-,TRBV7-9,CASSLTGFNSPLHF
-,TRBV3-1/TRBV3-2,CASSHTSRTDTQYF
-,TRBV5-1,CASSSGDARGPEAFF
-,TRBV5-5,CASDQGLSGGELFF
TRBD1,TRBV27,CASTLSGTGGFGELFF
-,TRBV28,CASSLSGTGYEQYF
TRBD1,TRBV2,CASISKGTGLKGYTF
TRBD1,TRBV10-3,CAISYTGADSPLHF
-,TRBV10-3,CAIRRDTHNEQFF
-,TRBV27,CASRLNTEAFF
-,TRBV5-1,CASNSEPNTGELFF
TRBD1,TRBV30,CAWSVGTGGYEQYF
-,TRBV18,CASSPPSGPGQYF
TRBD1,TRBV4-1,CASSQEGQLQETQYF
TRBD1,TRBV19,CASSTPKTGATGELFF
-,TRBV10-3,CAISTQGALAKNIQYF
-,TRBV6-1,CASSEQASNQPQHF
TRBD1,TRBV18,CASSPLGTGGSTEAFF
-,TRBV28,CASSSPRNIQYF
-,TRBV14,CASSPYRDVNTEAFF
TRBD1,TRBV19,CASSIQGANSPLHF
-,TRBV7-9,CASSFDRGTQYF
TRBD1,TRBV30,CAWANAGTGHDEQYF